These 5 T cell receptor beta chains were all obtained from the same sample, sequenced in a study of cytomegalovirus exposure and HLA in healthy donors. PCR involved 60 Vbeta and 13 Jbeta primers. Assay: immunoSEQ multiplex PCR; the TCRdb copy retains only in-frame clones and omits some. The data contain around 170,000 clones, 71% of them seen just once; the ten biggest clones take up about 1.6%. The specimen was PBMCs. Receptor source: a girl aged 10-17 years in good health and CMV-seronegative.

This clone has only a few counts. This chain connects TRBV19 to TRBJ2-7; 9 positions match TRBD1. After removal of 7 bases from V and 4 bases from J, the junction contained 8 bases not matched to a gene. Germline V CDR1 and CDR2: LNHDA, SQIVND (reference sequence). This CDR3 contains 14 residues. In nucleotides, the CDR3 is TGTGCCAGTACCAAAGACGACAGGGGGTACGAGCAGTACTTC. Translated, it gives CASTKDDRGYEQYF.

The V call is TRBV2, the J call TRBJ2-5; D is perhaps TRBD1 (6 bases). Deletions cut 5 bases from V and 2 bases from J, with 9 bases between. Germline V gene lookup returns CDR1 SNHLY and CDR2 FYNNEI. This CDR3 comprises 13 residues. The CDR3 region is CASSRQVQETQYF. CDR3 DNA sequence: TGTGCCAGCAGTCGACAGGTTCAAGAGACCCAGTACTTC. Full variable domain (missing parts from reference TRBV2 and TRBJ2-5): EPEVTQTPSHQVTQMGQEVILRCVPISNHLYFYWYRQILGQKVEFLVSFYNNEISEKSEIFDDQFSVERPDGSNFTLKIRSTKLEDSAMYFCASSRQVQETQYFGPGTRLLVL.

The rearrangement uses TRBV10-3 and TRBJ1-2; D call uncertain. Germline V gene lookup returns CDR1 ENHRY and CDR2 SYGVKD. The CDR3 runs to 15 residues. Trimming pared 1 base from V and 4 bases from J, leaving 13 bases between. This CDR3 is CAISELAGSSYGYTF. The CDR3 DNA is TGTGCCATCAGTGAGTTGGCGGGGTCTAGCTATGGCTACACCTTC.

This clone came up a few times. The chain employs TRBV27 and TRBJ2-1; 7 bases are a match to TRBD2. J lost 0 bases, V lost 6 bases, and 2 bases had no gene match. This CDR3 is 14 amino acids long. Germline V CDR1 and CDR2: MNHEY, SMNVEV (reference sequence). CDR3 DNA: TGTGCCAGCAGAGCGGGGAGCTCCTACAATGAGCAGTTCTTC. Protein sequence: CASRAGSSYNEQFF.

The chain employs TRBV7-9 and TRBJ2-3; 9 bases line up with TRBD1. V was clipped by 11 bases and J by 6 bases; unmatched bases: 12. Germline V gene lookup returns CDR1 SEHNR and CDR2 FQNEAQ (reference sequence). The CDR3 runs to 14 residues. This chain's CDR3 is CAGDFGQGIDTQYF. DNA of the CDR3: TGTGCCGGGGACTTTGGACAGGGGATTGATACGCAGTATTTT.